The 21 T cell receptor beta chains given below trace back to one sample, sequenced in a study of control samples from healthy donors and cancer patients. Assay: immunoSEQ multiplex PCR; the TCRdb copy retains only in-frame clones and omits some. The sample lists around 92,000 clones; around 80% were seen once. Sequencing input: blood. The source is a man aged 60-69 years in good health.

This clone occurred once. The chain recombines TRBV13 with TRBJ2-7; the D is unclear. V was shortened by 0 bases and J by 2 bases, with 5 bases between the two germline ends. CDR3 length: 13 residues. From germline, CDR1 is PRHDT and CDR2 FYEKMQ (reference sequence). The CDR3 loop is CASSLGAAYEQYF. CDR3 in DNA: TGTGCCAGCAGCTTAGGGGCAGCCTACGAGCAGTACTTC.

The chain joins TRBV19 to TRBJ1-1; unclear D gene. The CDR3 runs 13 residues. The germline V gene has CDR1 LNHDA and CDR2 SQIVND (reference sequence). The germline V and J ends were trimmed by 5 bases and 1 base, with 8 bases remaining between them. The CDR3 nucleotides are TGTGCCAGTAGTTCCCAGTGGAACACTGAAGCTTTCTTT. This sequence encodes CASSSQWNTEAFF.

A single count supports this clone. The DNA for the CDR3 is TGTGCCAGCAGCTTGGCCGGGTATGGCTACACCTTC. It encodes CASSLAGYGYTF. The chain employs TRBV7-2 and TRBJ1-2; no definite D call. The ends were cut back, 3 bases at V and 5 bases at J, with 7 bases in the middle. The CDR3 is 12 amino acids. Germline loops: CDR1 SGHTA, CDR2 FQGNSA.

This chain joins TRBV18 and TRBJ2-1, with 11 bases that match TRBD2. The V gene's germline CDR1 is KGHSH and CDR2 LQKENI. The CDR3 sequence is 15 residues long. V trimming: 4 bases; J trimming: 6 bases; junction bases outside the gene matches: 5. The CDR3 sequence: CASSQPSGGPNEQFF. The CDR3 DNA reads TGTGCCAGCTCACAACCTAGCGGGGGGCCCAATGAGCAGTTCTTC.

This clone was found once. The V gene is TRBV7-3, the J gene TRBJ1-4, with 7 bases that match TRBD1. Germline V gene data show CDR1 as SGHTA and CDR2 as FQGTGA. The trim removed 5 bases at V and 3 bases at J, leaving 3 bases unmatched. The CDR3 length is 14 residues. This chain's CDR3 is CASSPQGANEKLFF. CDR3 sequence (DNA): TGTGCCAGCAGCCCGCAGGGGGCTAATGAAAAACTGTTTTTT.

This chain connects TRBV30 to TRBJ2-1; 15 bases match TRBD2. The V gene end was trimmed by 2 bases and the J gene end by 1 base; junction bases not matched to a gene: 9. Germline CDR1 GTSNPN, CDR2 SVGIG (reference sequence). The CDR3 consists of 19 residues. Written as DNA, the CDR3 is TGTGCCTGGAGTATCGGACTAGCGGGGGGGTTGGGATCCTACAATGAGCAGTTCTTC. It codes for CAWSIGLAGGLGSYNEQFF.

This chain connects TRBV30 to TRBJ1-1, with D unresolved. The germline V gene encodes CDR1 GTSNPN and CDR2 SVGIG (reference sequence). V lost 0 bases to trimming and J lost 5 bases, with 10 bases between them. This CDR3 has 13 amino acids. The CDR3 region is CAWSVLGRTEAFF. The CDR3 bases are TGTGCCTGGAGTGTATTGGGAAGGACTGAAGCTTTCTTT.

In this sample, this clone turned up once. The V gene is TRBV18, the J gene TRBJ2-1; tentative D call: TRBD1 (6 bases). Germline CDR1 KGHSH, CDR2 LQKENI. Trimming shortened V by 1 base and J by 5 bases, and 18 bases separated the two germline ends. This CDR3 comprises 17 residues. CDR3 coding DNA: TGTGCCAGCTCACCACAAGCGACGCCAGGGGTGAACAATGAGCAGTTCTTC. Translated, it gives CASSPQATPGVNNEQFF. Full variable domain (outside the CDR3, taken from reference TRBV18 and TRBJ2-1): NAGVMQNPRHLVRRRGQEARLRCSPMKGHSHVYWYRQLPEEGLKFMVYLQKENIIDESGMPKERFSAEFPKEGPSILRIQQVVRGDSAAYFCASSPQATPGVNNEQFFGPGTRLTVL.

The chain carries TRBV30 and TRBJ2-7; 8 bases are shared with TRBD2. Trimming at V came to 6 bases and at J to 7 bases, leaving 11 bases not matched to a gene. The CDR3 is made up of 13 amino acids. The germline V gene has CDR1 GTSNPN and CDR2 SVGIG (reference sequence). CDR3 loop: CACNSGTYGEQYF. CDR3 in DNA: TGTGCCTGCAATAGCGGGACCTACGGGGAGCAGTACTTC.

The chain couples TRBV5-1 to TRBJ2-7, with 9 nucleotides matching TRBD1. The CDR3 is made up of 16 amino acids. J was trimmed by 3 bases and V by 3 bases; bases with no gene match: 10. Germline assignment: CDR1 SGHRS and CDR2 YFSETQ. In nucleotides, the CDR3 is TGCGCCAGCAGCTACCCTGACCGGGACAGGGACTACGAGCAGTACTTC. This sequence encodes CASSYPDRDRDYEQYF.

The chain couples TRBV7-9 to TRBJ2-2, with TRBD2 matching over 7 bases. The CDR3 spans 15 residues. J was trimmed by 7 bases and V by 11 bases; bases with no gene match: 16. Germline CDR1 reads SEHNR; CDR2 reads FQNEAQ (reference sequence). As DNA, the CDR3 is TGTGCCGCTGAGCTCGGACTAGAGGGGAGCGGGGAGCTGTTTTTT. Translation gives CAAELGLEGSGELFF.

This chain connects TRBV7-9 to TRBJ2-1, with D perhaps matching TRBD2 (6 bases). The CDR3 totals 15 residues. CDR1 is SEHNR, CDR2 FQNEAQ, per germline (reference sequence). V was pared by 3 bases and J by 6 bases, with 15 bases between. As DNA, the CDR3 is TGTGCCAGCAGCTTTTTAACCGGGAGCATCAATGAGCAGTTCTTC. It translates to CASSFLTGSINEQFF.

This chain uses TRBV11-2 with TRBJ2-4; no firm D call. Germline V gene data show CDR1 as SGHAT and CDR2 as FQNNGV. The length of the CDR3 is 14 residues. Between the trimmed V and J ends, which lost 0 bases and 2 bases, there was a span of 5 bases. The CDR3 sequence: CASSLESSKNIQYF. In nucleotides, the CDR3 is TGTGCCAGCAGCTTAGAATCGTCCAAAAACATTCAGTACTTC.

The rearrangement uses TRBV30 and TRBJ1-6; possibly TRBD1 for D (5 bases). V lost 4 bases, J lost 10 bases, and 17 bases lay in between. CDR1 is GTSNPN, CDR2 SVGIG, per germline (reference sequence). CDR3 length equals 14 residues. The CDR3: CAWTWQQGESPLHF. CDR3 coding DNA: TGTGCCTGGACTTGGCAGCAGGGAGAATCACCCCTCCACTTT.

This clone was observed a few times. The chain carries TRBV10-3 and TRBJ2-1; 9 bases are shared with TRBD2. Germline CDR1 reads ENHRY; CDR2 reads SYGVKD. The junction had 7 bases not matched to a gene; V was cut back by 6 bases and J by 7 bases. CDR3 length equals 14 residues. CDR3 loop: CAIRGAGGRNEQFF. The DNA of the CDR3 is TGTGCCATCAGAGGGGCGGGAGGGAGGAATGAGCAGTTCTTC.

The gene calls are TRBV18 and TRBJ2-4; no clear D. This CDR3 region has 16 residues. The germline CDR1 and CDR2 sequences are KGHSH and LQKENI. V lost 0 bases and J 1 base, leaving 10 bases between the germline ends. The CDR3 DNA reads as TGTGCCAGCTCACCACCGAACGCGTTGGCCAAAAACATTCAGTACTTC. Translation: CASSPPNALAKNIQYF.

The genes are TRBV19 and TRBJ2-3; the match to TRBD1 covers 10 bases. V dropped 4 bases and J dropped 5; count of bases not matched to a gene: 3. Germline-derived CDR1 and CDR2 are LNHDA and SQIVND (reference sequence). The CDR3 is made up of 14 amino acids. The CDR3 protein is CASSRRTGGDTQYF. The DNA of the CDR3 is TGTGCCAGTAGTAGACGGACAGGGGGAGATACGCAGTATTTT.

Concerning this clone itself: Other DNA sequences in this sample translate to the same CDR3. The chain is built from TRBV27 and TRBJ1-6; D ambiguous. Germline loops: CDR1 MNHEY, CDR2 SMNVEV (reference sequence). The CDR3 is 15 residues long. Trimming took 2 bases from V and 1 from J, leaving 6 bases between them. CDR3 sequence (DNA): TGTGCCAGCAGTTTAGCGGGATCCTATAATTCACCCCTCCACTTT. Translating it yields CASSLAGSYNSPLHF.

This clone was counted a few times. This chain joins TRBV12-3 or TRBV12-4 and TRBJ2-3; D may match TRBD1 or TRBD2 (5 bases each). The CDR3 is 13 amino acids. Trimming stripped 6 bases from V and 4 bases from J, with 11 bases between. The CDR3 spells CASSRDLADTQYF. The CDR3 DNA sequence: TGTGCCAGCAGCCGGGACCTGGCAGATACGCAGTATTTT.

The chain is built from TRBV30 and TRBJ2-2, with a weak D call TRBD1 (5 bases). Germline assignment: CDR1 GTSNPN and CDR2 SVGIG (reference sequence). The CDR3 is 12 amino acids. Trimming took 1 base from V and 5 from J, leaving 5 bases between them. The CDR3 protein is CAWSAGTGELFF. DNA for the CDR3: TGTGCCTGGAGTGCAGGGACCGGGGAGCTGTTTTTT.

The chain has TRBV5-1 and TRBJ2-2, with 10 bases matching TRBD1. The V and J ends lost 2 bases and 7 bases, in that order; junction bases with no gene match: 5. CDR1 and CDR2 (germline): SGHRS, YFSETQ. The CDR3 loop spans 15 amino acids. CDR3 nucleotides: TGCGCCAGCAGCTTCGACAGGGGGCCGTTCGGGGAGCTGTTTTTT. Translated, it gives CASSFDRGPFGELFF. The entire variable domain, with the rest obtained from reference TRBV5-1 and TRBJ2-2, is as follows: KAGVTQTPRYLIKTRGQQVTLSCSPISGHRSVSWYQQTPGQGLQFLFEYFSETQRNKGNFPGRFSGRQFSNSRSEMNVSTLELGDSALYLCASSFDRGPFGELFFGEGSRLTVL.